This entry lists 23 T cell receptor beta chains sequenced from one sample in a study of blood T cell repertoires in COVID-19. Sequenced by immunoSEQ multiplex PCR; TCRdb stores in-frame clones only, minus some. The sample has about 220,000 clones; roughly 84% are singletons. The specimen was peripheral blood. The receptor source for this set is a woman aged 25 to 45 who had recovered from COVID-19.

The genes are TRBV5-6 and TRBJ2-7; 7 bases are a match to TRBD2. The V and J ends lost 4 bases and 1 base, in that order; junction bases with no gene match: 8. CDR1 is SGHDT and CDR2 is YYEEEE in the germline V gene. The CDR3 length is 15 residues. The chain's CDR3 is CASSRGRGGSYEQYF. In nucleotides, the CDR3 is TGTGCCAGCAGCCGTGGGAGGGGAGGTTCCTACGAGCAGTACTTC.

This clone was found once. The chain links TRBV30 to TRBJ2-7; 9 nucleotides line up with TRBD2. This CDR3 is 15 amino acids long. Germline CDR1 and CDR2: GTSNPN and SVGIG (reference sequence). The ends lost 3 bases at V and 2 bases at J; junction bases unmatched: 8. CDR3 DNA sequence: TGTGCCTGGAGCAACATAGCGGGAGCTGCCTACGAGCAGTACTTC. This sequence encodes CAWSNIAGAAYEQYF.

The rearrangement links TRBV28 to TRBJ1-2, with a tentative D call TRBD1 (5 bases). Deletions cut 1 base from V and 6 bases from J, with 12 bases between. The CDR3 spans 14 residues. The germline V gene encodes CDR1 MDHEN and CDR2 SYDVKM. The CDR3 loop reads CASSLFRQGHGYTF. For the CDR3, the DNA is TGTGCCAGCAGTTTATTCCGGCAGGGTCATGGCTACACCTTC.

This chain joins TRBV28 and TRBJ2-7, with 9 bases fitting TRBD1. This CDR3 comprises 15 residues. V was pared by 5 bases and J by 2 bases, with 7 bases of the junction left unmatched. CDR1 and CDR2 from the germline V gene are MDHEN and SYDVKM. The chain's CDR3 is CASSGPGQGTYEQYF. CDR3 nucleotide sequence: TGTGCCAGCAGTGGACCGGGACAGGGAACCTACGAGCAGTACTTC.

This chain uses TRBV30 with TRBJ1-5; a weak D match, TRBD1 (6 bases). The CDR3 length is 13 residues. The germline V gene encodes CDR1 GTSNPN and CDR2 SVGIG (reference sequence). V shed 5 bases and J shed 7 bases, with 15 bases lying between them. The DNA for the CDR3 is TGTGCCTGGGCCGCGGAGGGGGGGCAGCCCCAGCATTTT. Amino acids: CAWAAEGGQPQHF.

This clone was seen a few times. This chain joins TRBV19 and TRBJ1-1, with TRBD1 identical over 11 bases. The CDR3 has 14 residues. V gave up 4 bases and J gave up 4 bases; unmatched junction bases: 2. Looked up from germline, CDR1 is LNHDA and CDR2 is SQIVND (reference sequence). The CDR3 reads CASSTGQGVTEAFF. The CDR3 nucleotides are TGTGCCAGTAGTACGGGACAGGGGGTCACTGAAGCTTTCTTT.

The chain employs TRBV5-1 and TRBJ2-1; tentatively, D is TRBD2 (6 bases). The V end lost 3 bases, the J end lost 8 bases, and 21 bases lay between the germline ends. Per the germline V gene, CDR1 is SGHRS and CDR2 is YFSETQ. This CDR3 contains 16 residues. DNA for the CDR3: TGCGCCAGCAGCTCCCGGGGGTCGTTACTATTAGATGAGCAGTTCTTC. It is translated as CASSSRGSLLLDEQFF.

This clone was seen only once. The rearrangement uses TRBV10-3 and TRBJ2-3, with TRBD2 matching 7 bases. Germline-derived CDR1 and CDR2 are ENHRY and SYGVKD. The CDR3 consists of 14 residues. The J segment lost 0 bases and the V segment lost 5 bases, leaving 2 bases of the junction unmatched. For the CDR3, the DNA is TGTGCCATCAGTCATAGCGGGAGCACAGATACGCAGTATTTT. As protein: CAISHSGSTDTQYF.

Comment on this clone: The sample contains more than one DNA sequence encoding this CDR3. The rearrangement links TRBV12-3 or TRBV12-4 to TRBJ2-7, with D unresolved. V was cut by 2 bases and J by 2 bases, with 7 bases left in between. The CDR3 runs 13 residues. CDR3 protein: CASSLSGPYEQYF. Here the CDR3 DNA reads TGTGCCAGCAGTTTAAGTGGGCCCTACGAGCAGTACTTC.

This chain connects TRBV19 to TRBJ2-7; D remains unclear. The CDR3 is 14 residues long. Trimming shortened V by 3 bases and J by 0 bases, and 9 bases separated the two germline ends. CDR1 is LNHDA, CDR2 SQIVND, per germline (reference sequence). The CDR3 nucleotides are TGTGCCAGTAGTATGAGCCTTAGCTCCTACGAGCAGTACTTC. This sequence encodes CASSMSLSSYEQYF.

This chain joins TRBV24-1 and TRBJ2-1; TRBD2 matches at 8 bases. Trimming at V came to 4 bases and at J to 0 bases, leaving 13 bases not matched to a gene. Germline V lookup: CDR1 KGHDR, CDR2 SFDVKD. The CDR3 is made up of 19 amino acids. CDR3 sequence reads: CATSEPAGGPSSSYNEQFF. The DNA for the CDR3 is TGTGCCACCAGTGAACCGGCGGGAGGCCCTTCGAGCTCCTACAATGAGCAGTTCTTC.

The chain uses TRBV30 and TRBJ1-1; no clear D gene. CDR1 is GTSNPN and CDR2 is SVGIG in the germline V gene (reference sequence). V gave up 5 bases and J gave up 1 base, with 11 bases separating them. The CDR3 spans 13 residues. The CDR3: CAWLFSGNTEAFF. Here the CDR3 DNA reads TGTGCCTGGTTATTTAGTGGGAACACTGAAGCTTTCTTT.

Notes on this clone: A much larger clonotype is one base distant, so this may be a read error. Other DNA sequences from this sample encode an identical CDR3 as well. V usage is TRBV3-1 (or the pseudogene TRBV3-2) and J usage is TRBJ2-3; 12 bases are shared with TRBD2. V lost 4 bases and J lost 3; bases outside the gene matches: 2. The CDR3 contains 15 residues. Germline CDR1 LGHDT, CDR2 YNNKEL (reference sequence). The CDR3: CASSPTSGSTDTQYF. The CDR3 coding sequence is TGTGCCAGCAGCCCGACTAGCGGGAGTACAGATACGCAGTATTTT.

Worth noting for this clone: This could be a read error, since a much larger clone is one nucleotide away. CDR3 DNA: TGTGCCAGCAGCCCGACTAGCGGGAGGACAGATACGCAGTATTTT. It translates to CASSPTSGRTDTQYF. V usage is TRBV7-3 and J usage is TRBJ2-3; 13 bases map to TRBD2. Trimming at V came to 5 bases and at J to 3 bases, leaving 2 bases not matched to a gene. CDR3 length: 15 residues. Germline CDR1 SGHTA, CDR2 FQGTGA.

The chain joins TRBV6-4 to TRBJ2-1, with 9 nucleotides matching TRBD2. Germline CDR1 and CDR2: MRHNA and SNTAGT. V gave up 0 bases and J gave up 8 bases; unmatched junction bases: 5. The CDR3 extends over 15 amino acids. The CDR3: CASSDSAGGGDEQFF. The DNA of the CDR3 is TGTGCCAGCAGTGACTCTGCGGGAGGGGGGGATGAGCAGTTCTTC.

This clone was counted a single time. The rearrangement links TRBV5-1 to TRBJ2-3; the match to TRBD2 covers 8 bases. V dropped 6 bases and J dropped 0; count of bases not matched to a gene: 12. The germline V gene encodes CDR1 SGHRS and CDR2 YFSETQ. The length of the CDR3 is 17 residues. CDR3 DNA: TGCGCCAGCACCCCGGGGGCCGGACTAGCAAGCACAGATACGCAGTATTTT. Translation: CASTPGAGLASTDTQYF.

This clone was detected once. CDR3 region: CASSPGQGAEKLFF. Here the CDR3 DNA reads TGCGCCAGCAGCCCGGGACAGGGTGCTGAAAAACTGTTTTTT. The chain has TRBV5-1 and TRBJ1-4; 9 bases agree with TRBD1. Unmatched junction bases numbered 5, after V lost 4 bases and J lost 7 bases. The CDR3 consists of 14 residues. CDR1 and CDR2 (germline): SGHRS, YFSETQ. The full variable domain, completed using reference TRBV5-1 and TRBJ1-4, is KAGVTQTPRYLIKTRGQQVTLSCSPISGHRSVSWYQQTPGQGLQFLFEYFSETQRNKGNFPGRFSGRQFSNSRSEMNVSTLELGDSALYLCASSPGQGAEKLFFGSGTQLSVL.

J is TRBJ2-7 and V is TRBV28; 12 nucleotides align to TRBD2. This CDR3 spans 16 amino acids. CDR1 and CDR2 (germline): MDHEN, SYDVKM. V lost 5 bases and J lost 2; bases outside the gene matches: 7. CDR3 sequence (DNA): TGTGCCAGCAGTCTCCGACTAGCGGGAGACACCTACGAGCAGTACTTC. This translates into CASSLRLAGDTYEQYF.

The chain combines TRBV6-5 with TRBJ1-6; D is perhaps TRBD1 (5 bases). The CDR3 has 16 residues. V was clipped by 4 bases and J by 8 bases, with 18 bases between them. Germline CDR1 and CDR2: MNHEY and SVGAGI. CDR3 protein: CASSSPRARGDSPLHF. The CDR3 coding sequence is TGTGCCAGCAGTTCCCCGCGGGCCCGGGGGGATTCACCCCTCCACTTT.

This clone was counted a single time. This chain links TRBV9 with TRBJ2-3, with 7 bases that match TRBD2. Germline lookup yields CDR1 SGDLS and CDR2 YYNGEE. With 4 bases clipped from V and 1 base from J, the junction kept 6 bases outside the gene matches. The CDR3 contains 15 residues. This chain's CDR3 is CASSSRLAGTDTQYF. In DNA form, the CDR3 reads TGTGCCAGCAGCTCACGACTAGCCGGCACAGATACGCAGTATTTT.

This chain connects TRBV3-1 (or the pseudogene TRBV3-2) to TRBJ2-3; 9 bases agree with TRBD2. CDR1 and CDR2 (germline): LGHDT, YNNKEL (reference sequence). The J segment lost 2 bases and the V segment lost 1 base, leaving 4 bases of the junction unmatched. CDR3 length: 16 residues. CDR3 coding DNA: TGTGCCAGCAGCCAAGGGGCGGGAGGGGCCACAGATACGCAGTATTTT. Protein: CASSQGAGGATDTQYF.

The chain uses TRBV7-3 and TRBJ2-3; no clear D gene. CDR3 length: 15 amino acids. Between the trimmed V and J ends, which lost 5 bases and 0 bases, there was a span of 12 bases. The germline V gene has CDR1 SGHTA and CDR2 FQGTGA. The CDR3 DNA reads as TGTGCCAGCAGCGCTTTTCTACCTAGCACAGATACGCAGTATTTT. Its translation: CASSAFLPSTDTQYF.

The chain joins TRBV3-1 (or the pseudogene TRBV3-2) to TRBJ1-1; TRBD1 might be the D (6 bases). The germline V and J ends were trimmed by 3 bases and 4 bases, with 12 bases remaining between them. CDR3 length: 14 residues. Germline V gene sequence: CDR1 LGHDT, CDR2 YNNKEL (reference sequence). The CDR3 loop is CASSHSRGGTEAFF. The CDR3, as DNA: TGTGCCAGCAGCCATTCAAGAGGGGGCACTGAAGCTTTCTTT.